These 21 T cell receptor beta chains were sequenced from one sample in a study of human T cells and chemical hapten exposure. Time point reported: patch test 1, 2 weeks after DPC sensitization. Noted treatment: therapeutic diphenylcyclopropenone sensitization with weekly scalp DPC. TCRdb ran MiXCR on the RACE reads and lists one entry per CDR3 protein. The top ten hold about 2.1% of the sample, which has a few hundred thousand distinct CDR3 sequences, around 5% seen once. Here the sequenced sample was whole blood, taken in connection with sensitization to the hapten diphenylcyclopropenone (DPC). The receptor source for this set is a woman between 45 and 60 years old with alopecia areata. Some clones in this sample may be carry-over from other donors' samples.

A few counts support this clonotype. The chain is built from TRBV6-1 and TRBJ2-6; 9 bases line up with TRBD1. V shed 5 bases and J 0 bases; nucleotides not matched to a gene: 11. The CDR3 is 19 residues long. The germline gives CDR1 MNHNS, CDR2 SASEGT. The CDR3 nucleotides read TGTGCCAGCAGTCGAAGAAGCGGGACAGGGAGCTCTGGGGCCAACGTCCTGACTTTC. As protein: CASSRRSGTGSSGANVLTF.

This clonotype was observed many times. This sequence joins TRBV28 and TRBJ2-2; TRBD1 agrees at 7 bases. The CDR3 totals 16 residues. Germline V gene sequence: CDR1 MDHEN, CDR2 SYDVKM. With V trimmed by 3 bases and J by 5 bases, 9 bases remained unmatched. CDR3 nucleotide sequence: TGTGCCAGCAGTTTTCCCCCGGGACAGCGAACCGGGGAGCTGTTTTTT. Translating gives CASSFPPGQRTGELFF. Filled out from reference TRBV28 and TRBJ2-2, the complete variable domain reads DVKVTQSSRYLVKRTGEKVFLECVQDMDHENMFWYRQDPGLGLRLIYFSYDVKMKEKGDIPEGYSVSREKKERFSLILESASTNQTSMYLCASSFPPGQRTGELFFGEGSRLTVL.

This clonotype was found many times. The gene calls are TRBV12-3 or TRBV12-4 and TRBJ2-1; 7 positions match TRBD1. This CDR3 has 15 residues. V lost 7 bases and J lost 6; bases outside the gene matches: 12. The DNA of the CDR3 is TGTGCCAGCAACCTTGGACAGGCGGGTTTCAATGAGCAGTTCTTC. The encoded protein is CASNLGQAGFNEQFF.

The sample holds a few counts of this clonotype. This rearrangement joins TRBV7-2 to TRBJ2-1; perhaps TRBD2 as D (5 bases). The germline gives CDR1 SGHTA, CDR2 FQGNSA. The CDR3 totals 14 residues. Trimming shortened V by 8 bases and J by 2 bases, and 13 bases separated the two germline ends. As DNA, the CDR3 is TGTGCCAGCGGGAGATTACAAGCCTACAATGAGCAGTTCTTC. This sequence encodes CASGRLQAYNEQFF.

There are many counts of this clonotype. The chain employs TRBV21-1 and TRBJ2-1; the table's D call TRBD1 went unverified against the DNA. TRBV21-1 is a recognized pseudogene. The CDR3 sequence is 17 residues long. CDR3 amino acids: CASSKAEDRVPTNEQFF. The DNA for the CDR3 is TGTGCCAGCAGCAAAGCAGAGGACAGGGTTCCCACCAATGAGCAGTTCTTC.

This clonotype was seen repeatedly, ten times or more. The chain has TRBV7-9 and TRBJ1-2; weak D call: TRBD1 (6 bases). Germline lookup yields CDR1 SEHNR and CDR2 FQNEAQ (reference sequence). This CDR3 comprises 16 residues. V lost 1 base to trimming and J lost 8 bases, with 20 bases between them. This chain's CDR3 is CASSLVGGRGAQGYTF. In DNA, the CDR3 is TGTGCCAGCAGCTTAGTCGGCGGTCGGGGGGCGCAAGGCTACACCTTC. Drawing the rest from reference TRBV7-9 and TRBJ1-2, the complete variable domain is DTGVSQNPRHKITKRGQNVTFRCDPISEHNRLYWYRQTLGQGPEFLTYFQNEAQLEKSRLLSDRFSAERPKGSFSTLEIQRTEQGDSAMYLCASSLVGGRGAQGYTFGSGTRLTVV.

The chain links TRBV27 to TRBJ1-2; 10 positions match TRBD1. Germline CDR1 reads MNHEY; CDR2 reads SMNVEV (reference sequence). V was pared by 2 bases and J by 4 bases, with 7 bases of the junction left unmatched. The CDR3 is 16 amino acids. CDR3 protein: CASSLVPTGGSYGYTF. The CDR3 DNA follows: TGTGCCAGCAGTTTAGTCCCGACAGGGGGCAGCTATGGCTACACCTTC.

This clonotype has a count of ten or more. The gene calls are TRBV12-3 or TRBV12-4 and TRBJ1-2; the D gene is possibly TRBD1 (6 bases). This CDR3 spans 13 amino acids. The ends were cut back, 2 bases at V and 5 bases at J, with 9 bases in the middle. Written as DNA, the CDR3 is TGTGCCAGCAGTTTACCAGGGGATTATGGCTACACCTTC. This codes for CASSLPGDYGYTF.

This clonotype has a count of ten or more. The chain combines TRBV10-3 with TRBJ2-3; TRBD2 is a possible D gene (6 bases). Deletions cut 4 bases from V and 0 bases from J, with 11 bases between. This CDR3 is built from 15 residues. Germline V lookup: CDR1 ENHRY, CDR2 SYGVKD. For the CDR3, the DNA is TGTGCCATCAGTGTCGGAGGGACTAGCACAGATACGCAGTATTTT. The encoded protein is CAISVGGTSTDTQYF.

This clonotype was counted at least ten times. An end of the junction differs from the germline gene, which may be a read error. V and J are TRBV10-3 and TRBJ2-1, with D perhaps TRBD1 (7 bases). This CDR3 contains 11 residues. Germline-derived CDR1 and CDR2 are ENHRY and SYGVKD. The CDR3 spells CAISGGGNESF. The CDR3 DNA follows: TGTGCCATCTCTGGAGGGGGCAACGAGTCCTTC.

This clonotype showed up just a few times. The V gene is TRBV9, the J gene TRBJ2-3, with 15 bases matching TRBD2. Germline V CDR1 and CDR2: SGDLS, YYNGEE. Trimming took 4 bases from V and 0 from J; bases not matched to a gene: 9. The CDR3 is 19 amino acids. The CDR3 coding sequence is TGTGCCAGCAGCACGGGACTAGCGGGAGGATCCGTAAGCACAGATACGCAGTATTTT. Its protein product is CASSTGLAGGSVSTDTQYF. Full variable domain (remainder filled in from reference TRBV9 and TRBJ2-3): DSGVTQTPKHLITATGQRVTLRCSPRSGDLSVYWYQQSLDQGLQFLIQYYNGEERAKGNILERFSAQQFPDLHSELNLSSLELGDSALYFCASSTGLAGGSVSTDTQYFGPGTRLTVL.

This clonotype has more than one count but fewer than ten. This CDR3 reads CASSEASGGSTDTQYF. The CDR3 coding sequence is TGTGCCAGCAGTGAAGCCAGCGGGGGGTCCACAGATACGCAGTATTTT. The chain couples TRBV6-1 to TRBJ2-3; 9 bases are a match to TRBD2. With 0 bases clipped from V and 2 bases from J, the junction kept 3 bases outside the gene matches. This CDR3 spans 16 amino acids. Germline CDR1 reads MNHNS; CDR2 reads SASEGT.

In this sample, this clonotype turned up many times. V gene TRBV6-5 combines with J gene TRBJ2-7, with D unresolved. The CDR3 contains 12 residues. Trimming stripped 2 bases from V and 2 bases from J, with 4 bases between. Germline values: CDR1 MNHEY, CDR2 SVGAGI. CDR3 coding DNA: TGTGCCAGCAGTTACGGGCCCTACGAGCAGTACTTC. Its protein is CASSYGPYEQYF.

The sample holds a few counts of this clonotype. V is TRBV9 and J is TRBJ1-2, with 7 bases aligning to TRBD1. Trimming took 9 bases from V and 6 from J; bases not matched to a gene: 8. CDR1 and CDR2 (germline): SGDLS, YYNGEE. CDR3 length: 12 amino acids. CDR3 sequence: CATQGGEHGYTF. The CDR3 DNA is TGTGCCACCCAGGGGGGGGAGCATGGCTACACCTTC.

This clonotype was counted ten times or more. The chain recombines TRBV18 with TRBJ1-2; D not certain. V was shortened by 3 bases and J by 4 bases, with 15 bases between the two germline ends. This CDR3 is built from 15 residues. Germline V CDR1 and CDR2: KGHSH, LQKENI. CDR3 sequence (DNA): TGTGCCAGCTCACCGAGAGACGGAACTATCTATGGCTACACCTTC. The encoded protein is CASSPRDGTIYGYTF. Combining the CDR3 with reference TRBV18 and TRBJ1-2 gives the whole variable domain NAGVMQNPRHLVRRRGQEARLRCSPMKGHSHVYWYRQLPEEGLKFMVYLQKENIIDESGMPKERFSAEFPKEGPSILRIQQVVRGDSAAYFCASSPRDGTIYGYTFGSGTRLTVV.

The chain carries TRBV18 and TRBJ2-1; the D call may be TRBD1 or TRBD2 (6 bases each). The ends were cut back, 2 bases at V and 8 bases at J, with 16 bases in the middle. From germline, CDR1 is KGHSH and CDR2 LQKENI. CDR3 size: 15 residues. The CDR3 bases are TGTGCCAGCTCACCATCGGGCCCCGGGGGCTATGAGCAGTTCTTC. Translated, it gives CASSPSGPGGYEQFF.

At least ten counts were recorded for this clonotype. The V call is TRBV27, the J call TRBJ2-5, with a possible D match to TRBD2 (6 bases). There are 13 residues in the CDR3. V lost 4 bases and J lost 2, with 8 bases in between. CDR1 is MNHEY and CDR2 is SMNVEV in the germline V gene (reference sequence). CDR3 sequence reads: CASSWGLQETQYF. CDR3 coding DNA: TGTGCCAGCAGTTGGGGACTGCAAGAGACCCAGTACTTC.

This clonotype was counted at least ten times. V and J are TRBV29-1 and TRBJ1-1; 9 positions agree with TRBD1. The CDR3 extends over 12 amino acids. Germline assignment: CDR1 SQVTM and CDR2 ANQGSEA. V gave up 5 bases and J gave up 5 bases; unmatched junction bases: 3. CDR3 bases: TGCAGCGTTAGGACAGGGGAGACTGAAGCTTTCTTT. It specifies CSVRTGETEAFF. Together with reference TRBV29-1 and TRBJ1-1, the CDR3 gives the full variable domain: SAVISQKPSRDICQRGTSLTIQCQVDSQVTMMFWYRQQPGQSLTLIATANQGSEATYESGFVIDKFPISRPNLTFSTLTVSNMSPEDSSIYLCSVRTGETEAFFGQGTRLTVV.

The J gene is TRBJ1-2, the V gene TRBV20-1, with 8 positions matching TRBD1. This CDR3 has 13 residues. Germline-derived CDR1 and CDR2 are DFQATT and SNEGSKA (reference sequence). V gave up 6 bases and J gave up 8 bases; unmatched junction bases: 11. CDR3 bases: TGCAGTGCCCCGGAGACAGGGGATTTGGGCTACACCTTC. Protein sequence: CSAPETGDLGYTF.

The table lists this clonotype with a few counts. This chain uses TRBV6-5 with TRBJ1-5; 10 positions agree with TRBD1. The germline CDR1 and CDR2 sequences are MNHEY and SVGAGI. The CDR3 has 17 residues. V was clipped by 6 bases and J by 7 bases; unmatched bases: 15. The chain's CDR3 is CASSSDSGQGFRQPQHF. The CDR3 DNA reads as TGTGCCAGCAGCTCGGACTCGGGACAGGGGTTTAGGCAGCCCCAGCATTTT.

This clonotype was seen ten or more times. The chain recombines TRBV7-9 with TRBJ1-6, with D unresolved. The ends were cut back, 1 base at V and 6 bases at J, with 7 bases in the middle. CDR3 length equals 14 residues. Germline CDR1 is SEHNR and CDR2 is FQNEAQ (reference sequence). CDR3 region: CASSLEQPNSPLHF. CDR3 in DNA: TGTGCCAGCAGCTTAGAACAGCCTAATTCACCCCTCCACTTT.